This TCR beta chain was identified in a study of cytomegalovirus exposure and HLA in healthy donors (dated 2017 in TCRdb). Broadly, across the study: The 670 or so repertoires of the first cohort and the 110 or so validation repertoires were produced on the same platform, according to a later analysis. The study aimed to test whether cataloging public T cell receptors could reveal signatures of past pathogen exposure. In addition to the first cohort of hundreds of subjects, a separate validation cohort of some 120 different subjects was used. To predict cytomegalovirus infection status, the study combined high-throughput TCR immunosequencing, statistical association of individual TCRs with disease status, and machine learning.

What the study reported, not specific to this receptor: Three of the identified cytomegalovirus-associated TCR beta chains were confirmed in vitro to be specific for cytomegalovirus antigens. In the study, 164 TCR beta chains were listed as associated with cytomegalovirus. According to the authors, the approach could potentially be generalized to other disease states and immunological phenotypes. The classifier was reported to diagnose cytomegalovirus status with high specificity and sensitivity in both the original cohort and the validation cohort. Most TCR sequences were seen in very few donors, while some public TCRs were found in many individuals. A later analysis had no HLA typing for the validation cohort, so co-occurrence there was scored across all 130 or so repertoires. Of the cluster scores, about 94% were above 0 in a later analysis, which found that TCRs clustered in the first cohort also tended to co-occur in the 90 to 150 validation repertoires.

The library relied on the immunoSEQ multiplex PCR assay. Per the original workflow: To diagnose cytomegalovirus status from the catalog of TCR beta chain sequences, a statistical classification framework was built. TCRdb limited this immuneACCESS table to in-frame rearrangements with V and J called. A share of clones is missing; checked studies link under half to unresolved V genes, and the rest is unexplained. For V, J and clone size, that table is used; D and trimming come from the DNA. Within this sample are over 110,000 clones, with approximately 86% of them counted one time only. The ten largest clonotypes hold just over 8.5% of the sample. The CDR3 runs 13 residues from the cysteine to the phenylalanine. Just the 39-base CDR3 DNA is kept, in frame starting at base 1. Via the germline V gene, CDR1 is SGHNT and CDR2 YENEEA. A distance of 12 bases separates the germline ends of V and J, which lose 9 bases and 0 bases respectively.

Of note for this clone: The antigen it binds to is not known. Within one base of it there is no much larger clone, and no base qualities were kept.

The donors were included in the validation cohort of some 120 subjects, a group kept apart from the roughly 610-subject first cohort. The chain is encoded by TRBV11-3 joined to TRBJ2-7; the D gene assignment is ambiguous. This clonotype was sampled from a man aged 18 to 35 in good health and CMV-seropositive. The sequencing sample was made of PBMCs. CDR3 reads: CASGSAPSYEQYF. The DNA sequence follows: TGTGCCAGTGGCAGCGCTCCCTCCTACGAGCAGTACTTC. Joined to the reference TRBV11-3 and TRBJ2-7 proteins, this CDR3 gives the full variable domain: EAGVVQSPRYKIIEKKQPVAFWCNPISGHNTLYWYLQNLGQGPELLIRYENEEAVDDSQLPKDRFSAERLKGVDSTLKIQPAELGDSAVYLCASGSAPSYEQYFGPGTRLTVT.